This T cell receptor beta chain was sequenced for a study of T cell changes during pregnancy in multiple sclerosis. The length of the CDR3 is 20 residues. Germline-derived CDR1 and CDR2 are MNHNS and SASEGT. Deletions cut 3 bases from V and 0 bases from J, with 24 bases between. Measured with immunoSEQ multiplex PCR; TCRdb has only the in-frame clones, and not every one. Among tens of thousands of clones listed, over 85% were seen once. Sequenced material: peripheral blood, taken in the third trimester of pregnancy. The TCR sequence derives from a female donor in good health, enrolled as a control in a pregnancy study. J is TRBJ2-1 and V is TRBV6-1; tentatively, D is TRBD1 (6 bases). The CDR3 here is CASSDRLGRGWRGSYNEQFF. CDR3 DNA sequence: TGTGCCAGCAGTGATCGGTTGGGCAGGGGCTGGAGAGGCTCCTACAATGAGCAGTTCTTC.